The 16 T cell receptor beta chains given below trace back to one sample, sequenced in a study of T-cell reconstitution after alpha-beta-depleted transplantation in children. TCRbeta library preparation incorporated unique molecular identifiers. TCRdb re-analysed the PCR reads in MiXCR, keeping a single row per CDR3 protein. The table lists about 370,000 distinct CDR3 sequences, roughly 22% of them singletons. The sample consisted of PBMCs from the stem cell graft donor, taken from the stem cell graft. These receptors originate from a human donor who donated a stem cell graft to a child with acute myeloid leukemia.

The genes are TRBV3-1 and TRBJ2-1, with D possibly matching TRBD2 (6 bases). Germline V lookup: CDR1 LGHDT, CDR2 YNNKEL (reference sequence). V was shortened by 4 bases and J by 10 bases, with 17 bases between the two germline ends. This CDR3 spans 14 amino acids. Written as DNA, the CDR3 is TGTGCCAGCAGCCCGACCCATACCGGAGGGGAGCAGTTCTTC. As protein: CASSPTHTGGEQFF.

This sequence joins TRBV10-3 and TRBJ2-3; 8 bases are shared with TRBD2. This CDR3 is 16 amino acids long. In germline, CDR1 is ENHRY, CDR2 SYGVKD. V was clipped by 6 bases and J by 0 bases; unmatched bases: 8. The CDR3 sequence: CAISPGLAASTDTQYF. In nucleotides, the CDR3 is TGTGCCATCAGCCCCGGACTAGCAGCTAGCACAGATACGCAGTATTTT.

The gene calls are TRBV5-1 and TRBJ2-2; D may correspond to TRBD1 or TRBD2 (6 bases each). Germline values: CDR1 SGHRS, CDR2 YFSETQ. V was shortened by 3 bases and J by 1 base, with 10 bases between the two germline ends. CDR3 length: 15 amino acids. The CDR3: CASSSGAENTGELFF. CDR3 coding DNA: TGCGCCAGCAGCTCGGGGGCGGAGAACACCGGGGAGCTGTTTTTT.

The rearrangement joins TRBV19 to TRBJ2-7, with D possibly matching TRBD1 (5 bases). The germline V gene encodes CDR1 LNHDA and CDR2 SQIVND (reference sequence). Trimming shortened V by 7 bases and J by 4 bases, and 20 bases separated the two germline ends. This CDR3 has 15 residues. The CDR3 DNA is TGTGCCAGTATCCTTTGGACAACGAGGATTTACGAGCAGTACTTC. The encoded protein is CASILWTTRIYEQYF.

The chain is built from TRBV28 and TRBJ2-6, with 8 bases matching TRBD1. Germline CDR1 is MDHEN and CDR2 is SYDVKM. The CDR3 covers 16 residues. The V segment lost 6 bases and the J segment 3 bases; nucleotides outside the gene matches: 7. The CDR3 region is CASRQTGDYGANVLTF. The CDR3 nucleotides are TGTGCCAGCAGGCAGACAGGGGATTATGGGGCCAACGTCCTGACTTTC.

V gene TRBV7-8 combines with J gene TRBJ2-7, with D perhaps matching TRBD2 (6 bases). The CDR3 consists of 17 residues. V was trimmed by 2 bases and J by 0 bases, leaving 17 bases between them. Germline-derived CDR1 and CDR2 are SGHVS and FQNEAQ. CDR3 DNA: TGTGCCAGCAGCTTAAATATCGGCGGGGATCTCTCCTACGAGCAGTACTTC. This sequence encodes CASSLNIGGDLSYEQYF.

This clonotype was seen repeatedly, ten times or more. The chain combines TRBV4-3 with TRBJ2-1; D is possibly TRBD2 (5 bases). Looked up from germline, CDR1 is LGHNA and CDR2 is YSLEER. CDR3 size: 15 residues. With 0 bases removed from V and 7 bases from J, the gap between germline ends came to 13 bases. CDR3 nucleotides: TGCGCCAGCAGCCAAGAGAACCTAGCTGATAATGAGCAGTTCTTC. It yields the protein CASSQENLADNEQFF.

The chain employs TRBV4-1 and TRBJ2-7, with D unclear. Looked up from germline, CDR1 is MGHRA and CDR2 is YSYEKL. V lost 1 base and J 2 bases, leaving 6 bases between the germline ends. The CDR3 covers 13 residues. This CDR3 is CASSQVKAYEQYF. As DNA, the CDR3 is TGCGCCAGCAGCCAAGTAAAGGCCTACGAGCAGTACTTC.

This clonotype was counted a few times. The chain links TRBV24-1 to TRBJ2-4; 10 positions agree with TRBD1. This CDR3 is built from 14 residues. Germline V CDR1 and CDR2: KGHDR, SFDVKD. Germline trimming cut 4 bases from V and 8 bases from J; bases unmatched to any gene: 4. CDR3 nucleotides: TGTGCCACCAGTGAGCGGACAGGGGGTGACATTCAGTACTTC. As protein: CATSERTGGDIQYF.

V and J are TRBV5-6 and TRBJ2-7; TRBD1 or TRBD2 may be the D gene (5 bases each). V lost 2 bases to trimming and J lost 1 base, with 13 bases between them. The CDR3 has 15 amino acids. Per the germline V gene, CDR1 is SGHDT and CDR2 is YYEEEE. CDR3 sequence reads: CASSLNNGASYEQYF. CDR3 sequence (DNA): TGTGCCAGCAGCTTAAACAACGGGGCTTCCTACGAGCAGTACTTC.

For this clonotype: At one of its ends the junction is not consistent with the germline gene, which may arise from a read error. The CDR3: CASSQGTAILRF. The CDR3 nucleotides are TGCGCCAGCAGCCAGGGGACAGCCATCTTGCGTTTT. The chain is built from TRBV4-3 and TRBJ1-1; TRBD1 aligns across 7 bases. Germline V gene data show CDR1 as LGHNA and CDR2 as YSLEER. The CDR3 is 12 amino acids.

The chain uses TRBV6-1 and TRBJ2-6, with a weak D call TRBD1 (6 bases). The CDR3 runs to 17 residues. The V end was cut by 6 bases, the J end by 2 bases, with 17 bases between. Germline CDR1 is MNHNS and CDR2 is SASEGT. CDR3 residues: CASRSIGGAPGANVLTF. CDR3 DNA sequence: TGTGCCAGCAGGTCAATTGGGGGCGCCCCTGGGGCCAACGTCCTGACTTTC.

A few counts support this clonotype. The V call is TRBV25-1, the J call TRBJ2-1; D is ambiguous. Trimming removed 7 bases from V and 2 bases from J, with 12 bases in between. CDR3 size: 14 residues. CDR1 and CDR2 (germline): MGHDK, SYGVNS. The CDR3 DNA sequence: TGTGCCAGCAAAGGGCAGATCACCTACAATGAGCAGTTCTTC. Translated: CASKGQITYNEQFF.

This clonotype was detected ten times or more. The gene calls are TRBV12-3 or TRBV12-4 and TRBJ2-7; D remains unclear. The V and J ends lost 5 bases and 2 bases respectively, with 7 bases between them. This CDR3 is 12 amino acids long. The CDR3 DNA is TGTGCCAGCAGTCCTACCCCCTACGAGCAGTACTTC. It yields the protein CASSPTPYEQYF.

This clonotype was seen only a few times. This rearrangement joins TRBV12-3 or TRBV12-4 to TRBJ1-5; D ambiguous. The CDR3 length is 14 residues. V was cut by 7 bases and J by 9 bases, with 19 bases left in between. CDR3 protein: CASTLNRGSRPQHF. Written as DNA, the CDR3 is TGTGCCAGCACCCTTAATCGGGGTTCCAGGCCCCAGCATTTT.

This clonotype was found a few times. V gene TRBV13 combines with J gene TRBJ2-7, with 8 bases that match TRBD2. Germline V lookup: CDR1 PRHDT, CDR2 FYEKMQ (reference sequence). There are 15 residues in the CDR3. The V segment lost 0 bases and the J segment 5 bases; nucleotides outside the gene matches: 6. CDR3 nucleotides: TGTGCCAGCAGCTTAGGCCAGCGGGAGTTCAACGAGCAGTACTTC. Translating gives CASSLGQREFNEQYF.